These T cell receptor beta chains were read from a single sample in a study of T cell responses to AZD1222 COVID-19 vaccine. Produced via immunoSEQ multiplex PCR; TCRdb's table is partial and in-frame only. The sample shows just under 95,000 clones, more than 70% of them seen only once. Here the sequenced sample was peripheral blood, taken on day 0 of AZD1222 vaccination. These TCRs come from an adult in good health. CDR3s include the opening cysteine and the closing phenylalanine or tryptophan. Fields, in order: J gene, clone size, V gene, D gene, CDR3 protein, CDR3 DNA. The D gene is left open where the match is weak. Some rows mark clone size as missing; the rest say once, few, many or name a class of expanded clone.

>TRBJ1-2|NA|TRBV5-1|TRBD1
CASSAGTGEYGYTF
TGCGCCAGCAGCGCCGGGACAGGGGAGTATGGCTACACCTTC
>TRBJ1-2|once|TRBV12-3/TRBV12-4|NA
CAAVYPNYGYTF
TGTGCCGCAGTTTACCCTAACTATGGCTACACCTTC
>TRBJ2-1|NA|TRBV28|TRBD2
CASSRRGGVNEQFF
TGTGCCAGCAGTCGGCGGGGGGGCGTAAATGAGCAGTTCTTC
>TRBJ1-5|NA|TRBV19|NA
CASSTPGGNQPQHF
TGTGCCAGTAGTACGCCAGGGGGCAATCAGCCCCAGCATTTT
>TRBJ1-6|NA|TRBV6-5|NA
CASSSGREGSPLHF
TGTGCCAGCAGTTCGGGCAGGGAAGGATCACCCCTCCACTTT
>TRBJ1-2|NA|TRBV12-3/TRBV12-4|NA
CASNRDKGDGYTF
TGTGCCAGCAACCGTGACAAAGGGGATGGCTACACCTTC
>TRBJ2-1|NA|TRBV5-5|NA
CASSLAVQPIGNEQFF
TGTGCCAGCAGCTTGGCAGTACAGCCTATAGGCAATGAGCAGTTCTTC
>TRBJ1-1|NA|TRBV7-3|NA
CASSFSRDTEAFF
TGTGCCAGCAGCTTTTCCAGGGACACTGAAGCTTTCTTT
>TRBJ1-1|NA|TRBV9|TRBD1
CASSVGQGMNTEAFF
TGTGCCAGCAGCGTAGGACAGGGTATGAACACTGAAGCTTTCTTT
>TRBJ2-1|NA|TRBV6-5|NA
CASSYEGVNEQFF
TGTGCCAGCAGTTACGAGGGGGTCAATGAGCAGTTCTTC
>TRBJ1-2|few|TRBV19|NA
CASSIDLHGSPNYGYTF
TGTGCCAGTAGTATAGATCTCCATGGCAGTCCTAACTATGGCTACACCTTC
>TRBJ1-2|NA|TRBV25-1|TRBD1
CASRGQPGYTF
TGTGCCAGCAGGGGACAGCCTGGCTACACCTTC
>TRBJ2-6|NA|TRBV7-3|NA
CASSSQTVSGANVLTF
TGTGCCAGCAGCTCTCAGACGGTCTCTGGGGCCAACGTCCTGACTTTC
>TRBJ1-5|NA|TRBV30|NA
CAWSVGLSNQPQHF
TGTGCCTGGAGTGTGGGGTTAAGCAATCAGCCCCAGCATTTT
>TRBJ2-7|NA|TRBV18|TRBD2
CASSQRDGSYEQYF
TGTGCCAGCTCACAGCGGGACGGCTCCTACGAGCAGTACTTC
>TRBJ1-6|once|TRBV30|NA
CAWSGQFNSPLHF
TGTGCCTGGAGCGGACAGTTCAATTCACCCCTCCACTTT